The next 21 T cell receptor beta chains were all read from a single sample in a study of molecular identifiers for immune sequencing clone quantification. TCRdb fed the PCR reads into MiXCR, producing one record per CDR3 protein. The table includes approximately 670,000 distinct CDR3 sequences, 15% to 20% detected once. Source material: naive CD8+ T cells from blood, with Jurkat cell RNA spiked in. Indicated subset: FACS-sorted CD8+CD4-CCR7+CD45RA+ naive T cells. These receptors came from a human donor in good health. Some libraries in this study had Jurkat cell RNA spiked in.

The genes are TRBV28 and TRBJ1-5; D is undetermined. The V end was cut by 11 bases, the J end by 2 bases, with 16 bases between. This CDR3 comprises 14 residues. CDR1 is MDHEN, CDR2 SYDVKM, per germline. The CDR3 DNA follows: TGTGCCGTCTATGCCCCGGATGGCAATCAGCCCCAGCATTTT. It specifies CAVYAPDGNQPQHF.

This clonotype was seen more than once but under ten times. The chain is built from TRBV11-2 and TRBJ2-7, with D uncertain. V was cut by 3 bases and J by 0 bases, with 12 bases left in between. CDR1 SGHAT and CDR2 FQNNGV come from the germline V gene. The CDR3 spans 15 residues. The CDR3 reads CASSFVGQASYEQYF. The CDR3 nucleotides are TGTGCCAGCAGCTTTGTCGGGCAGGCCTCCTACGAGCAGTACTTC.

This clonotype was detected many times. The CDR3 region has the DNA TGCAGTGCTAGAGATGGGCTTATCTCCTACGAGCAGTACTTC. This encodes CSARDGLISYEQYF. The rearrangement joins TRBV20-1 to TRBJ2-7; D not certain. The germline V and J ends were trimmed by 0 bases and 0 bases, with 9 bases remaining between them. There are 14 residues in the CDR3. Germline V gene sequence: CDR1 DFQATT, CDR2 SNEGSKA (reference sequence).

This clonotype was seen only a few times. The rearrangement uses TRBV28 and TRBJ1-2; 9 positions agree with TRBD1. CDR1 is MDHEN and CDR2 is SYDVKM in the germline V gene. There are 15 residues in the CDR3. V lost 6 bases to trimming and J lost 7 bases; unmatched junction nucleotides: 12. The CDR3 DNA follows: TGTGCCAGCAGCCGCGGACAGGGGAAGTCCGGTGGCTACACCTTC. It yields the protein CASSRGQGKSGGYTF.

This clonotype was observed many times. The CDR3 is CASSPVGGSNYGYTF. CDR3 sequence (DNA): TGTGCCAGCAGTCCGGTGGGGGGCAGTAACTATGGCTACACCTTC. The chain is built from TRBV27 and TRBJ1-2; D might be TRBD1 (6 bases). The CDR3 extends over 15 amino acids. Germline CDR1 and CDR2: MNHEY and SMNVEV (reference sequence). With 5 bases removed from V and 1 base from J, the gap between germline ends came to 14 bases.

This clonotype has ten or more counts. The chain uses TRBV9 and TRBJ2-1; TRBD2 matches 7 bases. Looked up from germline, CDR1 is SGDLS and CDR2 is YYNGEE. The CDR3 has 11 amino acids. V lost 5 bases and J lost 10; bases outside the gene matches: 3. The CDR3 loop is CASSTSEEQFF. The DNA of the CDR3 is TGTGCCAGCAGTACTAGCGAGGAGCAGTTCTTC.

This clonotype was observed at least ten times. This chain joins TRBV5-6 and TRBJ2-7; the D is unclear. This CDR3 comprises 13 residues. The ends were cut back, 4 bases at V and 2 bases at J, with 10 bases in the middle. CDR1 is SGHDT, CDR2 YYEEEE, per germline. The CDR3 reads CASSPTVPYEQYF. CDR3 DNA: TGTGCCAGCAGCCCGACGGTACCCTACGAGCAGTACTTC. The complete variable domain, with remaining parts taken from reference TRBV5-6 and TRBJ2-7, reads DAGVTQSPTHLIKTRGQQVTLRCSPKSGHDTVSWYQQALGQGPQFIFQYYEEEERQRGNFPDRFSGHQFPNYSSELNVNALLLGDSALYLCASSPTVPYEQYFGPGTRLTVT.

Note on this clonotype: An end of the junction does not agree with germline; a read error may underlie this. V and J are TRBV30 and TRBJ2-1; 8 nucleotides line up with TRBD1. The CDR3 totals 13 residues. The germline V gene has CDR1 GTSNPN and CDR2 SVGIG (reference sequence). The CDR3 DNA sequence: TGTGCCTGGGCCGGGACAGGTTACAATGAGCGGTTCTTC. Encoded protein: CAWAGTGYNERFF. Filled out from reference TRBV30 and TRBJ2-1, the complete variable domain reads SQTIHQWPATLVQPVGSPLSLECTVEGTSNPNLYWYRQAAGRGLQLLFYSVGIGQISSEVPQNLSASRPQDRQFILSSKKLLLSDSGFYLCAWAGTGYNERFFGPGTRLTVL.

J is TRBJ2-1 and V is TRBV10-3, with D uncertain. This CDR3 spans 14 amino acids. Germline V gives CDR1 ENHRY, CDR2 SYGVKD. Trimming pared 0 bases from V and 8 bases from J, leaving 11 bases between. Here the CDR3 DNA reads TGTGCCATCAGTGAGTCGAAGGCAGTCGATGAGCAGTTCTTC. It codes for CAISESKAVDEQFF.

This clonotype was picked up many times. The chain employs TRBV6-2 or TRBV6-3 and TRBJ1-1; D remains unclear. Trimming took 7 bases from V and 3 from J, leaving 0 bases between them. The germline V gene encodes CDR1 MNHEY and CDR2 SVGEGT. The length of the CDR3 is 9 residues. This CDR3 reads CASNTEAFF. The CDR3 bases are TGTGCCAGCAACACTGAAGCTTTCTTT.

This clonotype was observed at least ten times. The chain employs TRBV29-1 and TRBJ2-7, with D unresolved. Between the trimmed V and J ends, which lost 0 bases and 7 bases, there was a span of 16 bases. Germline assignment: CDR1 SQVTM and CDR2 ANQGSEA. The length of the CDR3 is 14 residues. CDR3 protein: CSVEDSSTAWEQYF. CDR3 sequence (DNA): TGCAGCGTTGAAGATAGCTCCACGGCTTGGGAGCAGTACTTC.

In its sample, this clonotype was seen many times. This rearrangement joins TRBV5-4 to TRBJ2-2; D is unresolved. This CDR3 has 15 amino acids. V lost 0 bases to trimming and J lost 1 base, with 7 bases between them. Germline V gives CDR1 SGHNT, CDR2 YYREEE (reference sequence). The CDR3 DNA sequence: TGTGCCAGCAGCTTGGTCCAGGAGAACACCGGGGAGCTGTTTTTT. The encoded protein is CASSLVQENTGELFF.

A note on this clonotype: A much more abundant neighbour one base away suggests this may be a read error. The chain uses TRBV18 and TRBJ2-2; D tentatively reads TRBD1 or TRBD2 (5 bases each). The length of the CDR3 is 17 residues. Germline CDR1 is KGHSH and CDR2 is LQKENI. The CDR3 sequence: CASSPSSQGRWTGEPFF. CDR3 nucleotides: TGTGCCAGCTCACCTTCCTCCCAGGGCCGGTGGACCGGGGAGCCGTTTTTT.

This clonotype was found many times. The chain is built from TRBV7-9 and TRBJ2-7; a weak D match, TRBD1 (7 bases). In germline, CDR1 is SEHNR, CDR2 FQNEAQ (reference sequence). This CDR3 spans 15 amino acids. The V end was cut by 5 bases, the J end by 3 bases, with 17 bases between. The CDR3 DNA is TGTGCCAGCAGCCCGAGACAGGGAGGCGTCTACGAGCAGTACTTC. Its protein product is CASSPRQGGVYEQYF. Full variable domain (missing parts from reference TRBV7-9 and TRBJ2-7): DTGVSQNPRHKITKRGQNVTFRCDPISEHNRLYWYRQTLGQGPEFLTYFQNEAQLEKSRLLSDRFSAERPKGSFSTLEIQRTEQGDSAMYLCASSPRQGGVYEQYFGPGTRLTVT.

This clonotype was picked up many times. CDR3 in DNA: TGTGCCAGCAGTTTGGCCTACCTGAACACTGAAGCTTTCTTT. It specifies CASSLAYLNTEAFF. The rearrangement links TRBV12-3 or TRBV12-4 to TRBJ1-1; no clear D gene. With 3 bases removed from V and 0 bases from J, the gap between germline ends came to 8 bases. There are 14 residues in the CDR3.

Ten or more counts support this clonotype. The chain combines TRBV7-2 with TRBJ1-1; D unresolved. Germline assignment: CDR1 SGHTA and CDR2 FQGNSA. The V end lost 5 bases, the J end lost 5 bases, and 18 bases lay between the germline ends. The CDR3 has 15 amino acids. The DNA of the CDR3 is TGTGCCAGCAGCCCTACGAGTGGGCATGAGACTGAAGCTTTCTTT. Translated: CASSPTSGHETEAFF.

This chain connects TRBV7-9 to TRBJ1-2; 8 bases fit TRBD1. Germline assignment: CDR1 SEHNR and CDR2 FQNEAQ (reference sequence). V dropped 3 bases and J dropped 8; count of bases not matched to a gene: 5. This CDR3 is built from 13 residues. DNA of the CDR3: TGTGCCAGCAGCTTGGACAGGGCGTTCGGCTACACCTTC. This codes for CASSLDRAFGYTF.

This clonotype was detected a few times. The chain has TRBV15 and TRBJ2-3; 10 bases align to TRBD2. V shed 1 base and J 6 bases; nucleotides not matched to a gene: 4. Germline V gene sequence: CDR1 LNHNV, CDR2 YYDKDF (reference sequence). This CDR3 is built from 15 residues. CDR3 sequence (DNA): TGTGCCACCAGCAGAGCAGCGGGGGGGCCGGATACGCAGTATTTT. Translation: CATSRAAGGPDTQYF.

This chain joins TRBV3-1 and TRBJ2-3; 9 bases fit TRBD2. With V trimmed by 4 bases and J by 3 bases, 11 bases remained unmatched. This CDR3 has 17 amino acids. The V gene's germline CDR1 is LGHDT and CDR2 YNNKEL (reference sequence). CDR3 bases: TGTGCCAGCAGCCGAGAGGCTAGCGGGATCTGGACAGATACGCAGTATTTT. As protein: CASSREASGIWTDTQYF.

This clonotype appeared many times. The chain uses TRBV4-3 and TRBJ2-1, with 8 bases identical to TRBD2. The CDR3 is 15 amino acids. The V segment lost 2 bases and the J segment 4 bases; nucleotides outside the gene matches: 4. The V gene's germline CDR1 is LGHNA and CDR2 YSLEER. The CDR3 DNA reads as TGCGCCAGCAGCCAACTTAGCGGGGCTTACAATGAGCAGTTCTTC. It translates to CASSQLSGAYNEQFF.

On this clonotype itself: This likely comes from a read error, as the CDR3 has no conserved phenylalanine or tryptophan at its end. V is TRBV7-2 and J is TRBJ2-7, with TRBD1 matching over 7 bases. V dropped 4 bases and J dropped 2; count of bases not matched to a gene: 5. Germline V gene lookup returns CDR1 SGHTA and CDR2 FQGNSA. The CDR3 has 14 residues. CDR3 region: CASSSGTATYEQYI. Here the CDR3 DNA reads TGTGCCAGCAGCTCTGGGACAGCAACCTACGAGCAGTACATC.